These 10 T cell receptor beta chains were all obtained from the same sample, sequenced in a study of cytomegalovirus exposure and HLA in healthy donors. The PCR contained 60 Vbeta and 13 Jbeta primers. Sequencing was performed with immunoSEQ multiplex PCR; in TCRdb, only in-frame clones are kept and a portion is missing. In the table there are approximately 150,000 clones, roughly 82% of which are singletons. The sample taken for sequencing was PBMCs. These receptor sequences come from a male donor in good health and CMV-seronegative.

This rearrangement joins TRBV7-2 to TRBJ2-7; TRBD1 agrees at 8 bases. Germline CDR1 SGHTA, CDR2 FQGNSA. V was clipped by 3 bases and J by 4 bases; unmatched bases: 2. This CDR3 contains 13 residues. CDR3 amino acids: CASSFNRGYEQYF. CDR3 DNA sequence: TGTGCCAGCAGCTTCAACAGGGGGTACGAGCAGTACTTC.

This chain connects TRBV7-9 to TRBJ2-5, with 9 positions matching TRBD1. This CDR3 region has 17 residues. The V gene's germline CDR1 is SEHNR and CDR2 FQNEAQ (reference sequence). J gave up 5 bases and V 4 bases, and 14 bases lay outside the gene matches. The CDR3 reads CASSSPSDRGGLETQYF. Here the CDR3 DNA reads TGTGCCAGCAGCTCACCCTCGGACAGGGGAGGGTTGGAGACCCAGTACTTC.

The chain joins TRBV7-7 to TRBJ2-1, with TRBD2 matching 14 bases. After removal of 4 bases from V and 4 bases from J, the junction contained 12 bases not matched to a gene. The V gene's germline CDR1 is SSHAT and CDR2 FNYEAQ (reference sequence). The CDR3 contains 19 residues. The CDR3, as DNA: TGTGCCAGCAGCTCCGGACTAGCGGGAGGCCTGAATCCATACAATGAGCAGTTCTTC. It encodes CASSSGLAGGLNPYNEQFF. Full variable domain (rest looked up from reference TRBV7-7 and TRBJ2-1): GAGVSQSPRYKVTKRGQDVTLRCDPISSHATLYWYQQALGQGPEFLTYFNYEAQPDKSGLPSDRFSAERPEGSISTLTIQRTEQRDSAMYRCASSSGLAGGLNPYNEQFFGPGTRLTVL.

The sample holds one count of this clone. This chain uses TRBV19 with TRBJ2-5, with 11 bases matching TRBD1. The CDR3 covers 16 residues. Germline trimming cut 4 bases from V and 5 bases from J; bases unmatched to any gene: 9. Germline assignment: CDR1 LNHDA and CDR2 SQIVND (reference sequence). CDR3 in amino acids: CASSTWTGGRPETQYF. CDR3 coding DNA: TGTGCCAGTAGTACCTGGACAGGGGGCAGGCCGGAGACCCAGTACTTC.

The rearrangement joins TRBV4-3 to TRBJ2-3; TRBD2 agrees at 15 bases. Germline V gives CDR1 LGHNA, CDR2 YSLEER. J gave up 4 bases and V 6 bases, and 14 bases lay outside the gene matches. The CDR3 is made up of 19 amino acids. CDR3 nucleotides: TGCGCCAGCAGTCCTAAGCCGGGACTAGCGGGAGGCCCCCCAGATACGCAGTATTTT. Protein sequence: CASSPKPGLAGGPPDTQYF.

The gene calls are TRBV18 and TRBJ2-1; no clear D. Trimming removed 2 bases at V and 8 bases at J, with 10 bases between. The V gene's germline CDR1 is KGHSH and CDR2 LQKENI. The CDR3 length is 13 residues. The CDR3 sequence is CASSPITADEQFF. The CDR3, as DNA: TGTGCCAGCTCACCAATTACAGCCGATGAGCAGTTCTTC.

V gene TRBV6-5 combines with J gene TRBJ2-1; 7 bases agree with TRBD2. Germline values: CDR1 MNHEY, CDR2 SVGAGI. V lost 6 bases to trimming and J lost 4 bases; unmatched junction nucleotides: 3. This CDR3 has 13 residues. The CDR3 region has the DNA TGTGCCAGCAGACAAGCGGGGTACAATGAGCAGTTCTTC. The encoded protein is CASRQAGYNEQFF.

This rearrangement joins TRBV5-5 to TRBJ1-3; a possible D gene is TRBD1 (6 bases). Trimming cost V 6 bases and J 1 base, with 14 bases left between them. The CDR3 runs to 15 residues. CDR1 SGHKS and CDR2 YYEKEE come from the germline V gene (reference sequence). The CDR3 bases are TGTGCCAGCACCAAGGGGGTCGGGTCTGGAAACACCATATATTTT. This codes for CASTKGVGSGNTIYF.

The chain links TRBV19 to TRBJ1-1; D is undetermined. The V gene lost 5 bases and the J gene lost 4 bases, with 14 bases spanning the gap. The CDR3 is made up of 14 amino acids. Germline lookup yields CDR1 LNHDA and CDR2 SQIVND (reference sequence). The chain's CDR3 is CASSLSQSGTEAFF. CDR3 bases: TGTGCCAGTAGTCTTTCCCAATCGGGCACTGAAGCTTTCTTT.

This chain links TRBV5-4 with TRBJ1-2; maybe TRBD1 (5 bases). V was shortened by 4 bases and J by 1 base, with 20 bases between the two germline ends. CDR1 is SGHNT, CDR2 YYREEE, per germline (reference sequence). The CDR3 spans 17 residues. CDR3 amino acids: CASSPGVGGEINYGYTF. The CDR3 nucleotides read TGTGCCAGCAGCCCGGGGGTGGGGGGGGAGATTAACTATGGCTACACCTTC.